The 13 T cell receptor beta chains in this list originate from one sample, sequenced in a study of blood T cell repertoires in COVID-19. The protocol was immunoSEQ multiplex PCR, while the TCRdb copy is restricted to in-frame clones and leaves out a portion. The sample yields about 220,000 clones, approximately 81% seen once. Sequencing used peripheral blood. The receptors here all came from a man aged 25-45 years with active or convalescent COVID-19.

The rearrangement uses TRBV7-3 and TRBJ2-7, with 8 bases matching TRBD2. Germline V gene sequence: CDR1 SGHTA, CDR2 FQGTGA. The CDR3 sequence is 15 residues long. J gave up 5 bases and V 5 bases, and 11 bases lay outside the gene matches. The chain's CDR3 is CASSPGSGRSDEQYF. In nucleotides, the CDR3 is TGTGCCAGCAGCCCCGGAAGCGGGAGATCCGACGAGCAGTACTTC.

The V call is TRBV28, the J call TRBJ2-7; TRBD1 agrees at 9 bases. The ends lost 5 bases at V and 0 bases at J; junction bases unmatched: 5. The germline gives CDR1 MDHEN, CDR2 SYDVKM. This CDR3 contains 15 residues. CDR3 loop: CASSEPGQGSYEQYF. DNA of the CDR3: TGTGCCAGCAGTGAACCGGGACAGGGCTCCTACGAGCAGTACTTC.

The chain uses TRBV10-3 and TRBJ1-1; possibly TRBD1 for D (6 bases). Looked up from germline, CDR1 is ENHRY and CDR2 is SYGVKD. The CDR3 spans 14 residues. Deletions cut 0 bases from V and 4 bases from J, with 9 bases between. DNA for the CDR3: TGTGCCATCAGTGAGTCTACAGGGCCCACTGAAGCTTTCTTT. Its protein product is CAISESTGPTEAFF.

The rearrangement links TRBV27 to TRBJ1-1; perhaps TRBD1 as D (6 bases). CDR1 is MNHEY and CDR2 is SMNVEV in the germline V gene (reference sequence). CDR3 length: 14 amino acids. Trimming shortened V by 6 bases and J by 1 base, and 12 bases separated the two germline ends. The CDR3 region is CASRPTGSNTEAFF. CDR3 DNA: TGTGCCAGCAGGCCTACAGGGTCGAACACTGAAGCTTTCTTT.

Note on this clone: Within the sample, other DNA sequences also encode this same CDR3. The chain has TRBV11-2 and TRBJ1-6; 8 bases align to TRBD1. The V gene end was trimmed by 5 bases and the J gene end by 6 bases; junction bases not matched to a gene: 3. The CDR3 runs 14 residues. Germline assignment: CDR1 SGHAT and CDR2 FQNNGV. The CDR3 reads CASSPDRGNSPLHF. The CDR3, as DNA: TGTGCCAGCAGCCCCGACAGGGGTAATTCACCCCTCCACTTT. Using reference TRBV11-2 and TRBJ1-6 for the parts outside the CDR3, the full variable domain is EAGVAQSPRYKIIEKRQSVAFWCNPISGHATLYWYQQILGQGPKLLIQFQNNGVVDDSQLPKDRFSAERLKGVDSTLKIQPAKLEDSAVYLCASSPDRGNSPLHFGNGTRLTVT.

The rearrangement links TRBV29-1 to TRBJ2-2; 12 bases match TRBD1. The ends lost 5 bases at V and 4 bases at J; junction bases unmatched: 5. The V gene's germline CDR1 is SQVTM and CDR2 ANQGSEA. This CDR3 is built from 15 residues. The CDR3 DNA is TGCAGCGTTCTCCGGGACAGGGGGCCCACCGGGGAGCTGTTTTTT. This sequence encodes CSVLRDRGPTGELFF.

As concerns this clone: Its ends do not fully match the called genes, so a read error is possible. The V gene is TRBV5-6, the J gene TRBJ2-7, with 8 bases lining up with TRBD2. Per the germline V gene, CDR1 is SGHDT and CDR2 is YYEEEE. The CDR3 consists of 12 residues. The CDR3 DNA reads as TGTGCCAGCAGCTTAGATGTTGGGACTAGATTTTTC. Protein sequence: CASSLDVGTRFF.

The V gene is TRBV18, the J gene TRBJ2-1, with 10 bases that match TRBD2. The V gene end was trimmed by 6 bases and the J gene end by 3 bases; junction bases not matched to a gene: 5. The CDR3 consists of 15 residues. Germline lookup yields CDR1 KGHSH and CDR2 LQKENI. The CDR3 sequence is CASSPGLANYNEQFF. Written as DNA, the CDR3 is TGTGCCAGCTCGCCGGGACTAGCGAACTACAATGAGCAGTTCTTC.

V and J are TRBV28 and TRBJ2-7; 9 nucleotides match TRBD2. V dropped 5 bases and J dropped 0; count of bases not matched to a gene: 5. Germline V gene sequence: CDR1 MDHEN, CDR2 SYDVKM. This CDR3 contains 15 residues. CDR3 region: CASSISGGSSYEQYF. The CDR3 nucleotides read TGTGCCAGCAGTATTAGCGGGGGAAGCTCCTACGAGCAGTACTTC.

Here the CDR3 DNA reads TGTGCCAGCAGCCAAGATAGCCGACAGGGAAGATTTGAGCAGTTCTTC. Translation gives CASSQDSRQGRFEQFF. The chain has TRBV14 and TRBJ2-1; 7 bases are shared with TRBD1. Germline trimming cut 0 bases from V and 9 bases from J; bases unmatched to any gene: 11. Germline CDR1 is SGHDN and CDR2 is FVKESK. The CDR3 consists of 16 residues.

The chain employs TRBV5-6 and TRBJ2-2, with a tentative D call TRBD1 (6 bases). There are 15 residues in the CDR3. Germline-derived CDR1 and CDR2 are SGHDT and YYEEEE. V dropped 1 base and J dropped 7 bases, with 14 bases sitting between them. CDR3 sequence reads: CASSLTGKGGGELFF. As DNA, the CDR3 is TGTGCCAGCAGCTTGACAGGGAAGGGTGGCGGGGAGCTGTTTTTT.

The chain links TRBV4-2 to TRBJ1-4, with TRBD1 identical over 7 bases. The CDR3 spans 15 residues. Germline V gives CDR1 LGHNA, CDR2 YNFKEQ. Trimming at V came to 0 bases and at J to 8 bases, leaving 6 bases not matched to a gene. Written as DNA, the CDR3 is TGTGCCAGCAGCCAAGACCCGACAGGGCGGGAAAAACTGTTTTTT. This codes for CASSQDPTGREKLFF.

CDR3: CASGRDVSEKLFF. CDR3 sequence (DNA): TGTGCCAGCGGGAGGGATGTCTCTGAAAAACTGTTTTTT. The rearrangement links TRBV12-3 or TRBV12-4 to TRBJ1-4; D ambiguous. The CDR3 has 13 amino acids. Between the trimmed V and J ends, which lost 8 bases and 7 bases, there was a span of 14 bases.